This TCR beta chain was recovered during a study of PD-1 blockade in classical Hodgkin lymphoma. This table comes from immunoSEQ multiplex PCR, and its TCRdb copy is limited to in-frame clones, with some not included. The sample carries about 47,000 clones, roughly three quarters recorded once. The study's findings and limits: Repertoire differences lack defined causes, possibly disease activity or prior therapy.

Documented time point: cycle 4 day 1 (C4D1), after 6 weeks of nivolumab. There was relapse after autologous stem cell transplantation in every patient, and there was variation in brentuximab vedotin exposure. Turning to this clone: Its specificity is not known.

V shed 5 bases, J shed 2 bases, and the junction held 4 bases outside the gene matches. The germline V gene has CDR1 SEHNR and CDR2 FQNEAQ (reference sequence). CDR3 length: 16 residues. This TCR was sampled from a human donor with classical Hodgkin lymphoma. The starting material was peripheral blood mononuclear cells (PBMCs), obtained before the fourth cycle of nivolumab. The chain recombines TRBV7-9 with TRBJ1-4; 11 bases map to TRBD1. CDR3 protein: CASSTGTGGTNEKLFF. The CDR3 DNA follows: TGTGCCAGCAGCACTGGGACAGGGGGGACTAATGAAAAACTGTTTTTT.